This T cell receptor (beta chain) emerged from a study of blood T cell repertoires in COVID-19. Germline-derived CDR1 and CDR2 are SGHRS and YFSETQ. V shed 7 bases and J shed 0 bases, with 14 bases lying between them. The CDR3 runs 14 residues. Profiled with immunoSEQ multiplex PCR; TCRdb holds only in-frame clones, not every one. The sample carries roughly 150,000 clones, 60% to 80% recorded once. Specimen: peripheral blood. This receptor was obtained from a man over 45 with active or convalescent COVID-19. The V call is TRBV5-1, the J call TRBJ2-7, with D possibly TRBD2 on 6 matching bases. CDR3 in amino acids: CASGAGPSSYEQYF. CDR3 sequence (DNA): TGCGCCAGCGGGGCGGGGCCGAGCTCCTACGAGCAGTACTTC.